The entry below gives a single T cell receptor beta chain sequence along with its context. The target of this receptor is not known. Nothing much larger sits one base from this clone, and base qualities are not available. TCRbeta CDR3 regions were amplified from genomic DNA by means of the immunoSEQ Assay, a bias-controlled multiplex PCR. The paper's processing steps were these. Within the assay, amplification of reference gene primers was used to estimate how many nucleated cells each sample contained. To quantify the absolute abundance of each unique TCRbeta CDR3 rearrangement, sequence reads were collapsed and filtered. Productive Simpson clonality was computed per sample as the square root of Simpson's diversity index over productive rearrangements. Imported from immuneACCESS, the table was reduced by TCRdb to in-frame sequences with V and J called. These copies leave out some clones; in studies compared against another copy, an unresolved V gene accounts for under half, and the cause of the remainder is not known. V and J calls and clone size are copied from that table; D and trimming were computed from the DNA. For this sample the table gives some 35,000 clones, of which roughly four fifths were detected only once. 3% to 4% of the sample belongs to the ten largest clones.

This record belongs to a study of blood T cell repertoires in COVID-19 (dated by TCRdb to about 2020). Concerning the study at large: The collaborator samples originated in the United States, Italy and Spain and spanned the acute and convalescent phases of COVID-19. The material from the prospective study consisted of cDNA or gDNA derived from T cells, B-cell-depleted T cells, or PBMCs. The dataset comprised deeply sampled blood TCRbeta repertoires from subjects exposed to, actively infected with, or recovered from COVID-19. The repertoires were released in a freely available public database intended as a resource for research on the immune response to SARS-CoV-2. Samples were obtained from the ongoing ImmuneRACE study (first 160 participants) and from about 1,300 subjects provided by 6 global collaborators. Nearly every sample came with metadata listing a de-identified subject ID, COVID-19 status, age in years and sex. Where available, HLA class I and class II types were taken from metadata supplied by the sample provider and were not determined by assay-based typing. Overall study outcomes, separate from this receptor: How much clinical and demographic metadata was included differed by source and by participant, and the metadata was provided uncurated.

In the germline V gene (reference sequence), CDR1 corresponds to SEHNR and CDR2 to FQNEAQ. The CDR3 holds 17 amino acids from the cysteine to the phenylalanine. Kept here is only the CDR3 DNA, which spans 51 bases and is read in frame from base 1. From V the trimming removes 5 bases and from J it removes 1 base, while the gene matches leave 9 bases of the junction unaccounted for. Whole blood was collected in K2EDTA tubes by collaborating institutions according to the institutions' own protocols. For TCRbeta analysis, collaborators shipped samples in one of three forms: frozen whole blood, isolated PBMCs, or DNA extracted from either of those sample types.

The sequenced sample was peripheral blood. The rearrangement combines TRBV7-9 with TRBJ2-3; TRBD2 matches 10 bases in the middle. This sequence was found in a man aged 45 to 65 with acute or convalescent COVID-19. The DNA reads TGTGCCAGCAGCCCACCGGGACTAGCGCCCCGCACAGATACGCAGTATTTT. Its amino acids are CASSPPGLAPRTDTQYF.